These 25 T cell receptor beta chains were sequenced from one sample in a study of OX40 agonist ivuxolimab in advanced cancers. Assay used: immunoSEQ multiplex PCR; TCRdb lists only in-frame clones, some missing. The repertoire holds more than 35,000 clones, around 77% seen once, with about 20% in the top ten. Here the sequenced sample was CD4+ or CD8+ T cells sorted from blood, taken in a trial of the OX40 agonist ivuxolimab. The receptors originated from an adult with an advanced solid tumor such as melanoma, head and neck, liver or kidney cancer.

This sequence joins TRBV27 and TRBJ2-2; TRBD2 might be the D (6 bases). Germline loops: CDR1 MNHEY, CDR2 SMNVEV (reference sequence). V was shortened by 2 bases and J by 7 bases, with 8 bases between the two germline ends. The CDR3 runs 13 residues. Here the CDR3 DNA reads TGTGCCAGCAGTTTACGGGAGAACGGGGAGCTGTTTTTT. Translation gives CASSLRENGELFF.

In DNA form, the CDR3 reads TGCGCCAGCAGCCCATCCGGGACACTTAACAATGAGCAGTTCTTC. Translated: CASSPSGTLNNEQFF. The V call is TRBV4-3, the J call TRBJ2-1; perhaps TRBD1 as D (6 bases). Germline values: CDR1 LGHNA, CDR2 YSLEER. The ends were cut back, 4 bases at V and 5 bases at J, with 15 bases in the middle. The CDR3 consists of 15 residues.

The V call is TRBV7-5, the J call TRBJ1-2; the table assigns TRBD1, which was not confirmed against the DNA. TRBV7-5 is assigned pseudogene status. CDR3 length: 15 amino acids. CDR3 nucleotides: TGTGCCAGAAGCCAAATTGACAGGGCCTGGGAAGGCTACACCTTC. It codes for CARSQIDRAWEGYTF.

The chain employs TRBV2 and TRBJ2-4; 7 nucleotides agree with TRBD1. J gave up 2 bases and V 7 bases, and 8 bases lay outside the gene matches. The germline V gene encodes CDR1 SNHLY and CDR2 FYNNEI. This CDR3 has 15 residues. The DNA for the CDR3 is TGTGCCAGCACCGCAGGGGGAGTTCCCAAAAACATTCAGTACTTC. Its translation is CASTAGGVPKNIQYF.

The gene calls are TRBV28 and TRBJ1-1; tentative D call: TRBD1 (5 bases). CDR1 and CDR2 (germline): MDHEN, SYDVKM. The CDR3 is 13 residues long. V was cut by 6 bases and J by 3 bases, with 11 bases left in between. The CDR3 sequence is CASRSGAYTEAFF. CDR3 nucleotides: TGTGCCAGCAGGTCTGGGGCCTACACTGAAGCTTTCTTT.

The CDR3 loop is CASSPTRGGGYTF. CDR3 coding DNA: TGTGCCAGCAGTCCCACCAGGGGCGGAGGCTACACCTTC. The chain joins TRBV27 to TRBJ1-2, with D possibly TRBD1 on 6 matching bases. The germline V gene encodes CDR1 MNHEY and CDR2 SMNVEV (reference sequence). Trimming took off 5 bases at V and 8 bases at J, with 15 bases between the two ends. This CDR3 is built from 13 residues.

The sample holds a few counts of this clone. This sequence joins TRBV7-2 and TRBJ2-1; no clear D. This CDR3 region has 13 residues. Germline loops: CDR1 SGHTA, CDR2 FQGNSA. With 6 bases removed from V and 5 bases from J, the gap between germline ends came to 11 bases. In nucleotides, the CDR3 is TGTGCCAGCAGGCCAGTGAGCCACAATGAGCAGTTCTTC. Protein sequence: CASRPVSHNEQFF.

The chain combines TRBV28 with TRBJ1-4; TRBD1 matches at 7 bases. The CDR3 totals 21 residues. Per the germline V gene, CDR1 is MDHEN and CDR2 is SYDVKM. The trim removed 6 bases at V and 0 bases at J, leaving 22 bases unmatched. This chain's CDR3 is CASSSPAHRGPISPTNEKLFF. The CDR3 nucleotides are TGTGCCAGCAGCTCTCCGGCGCACAGGGGCCCGATCTCCCCAACTAATGAAAAACTGTTTTTT. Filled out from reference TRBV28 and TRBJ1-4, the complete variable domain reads DVKVTQSSRYLVKRTGEKVFLECVQDMDHENMFWYRQDPGLGLRLIYFSYDVKMKEKGDIPEGYSVSREKKERFSLILESASTNQTSMYLCASSSPAHRGPISPTNEKLFFGSGTQLSVL.

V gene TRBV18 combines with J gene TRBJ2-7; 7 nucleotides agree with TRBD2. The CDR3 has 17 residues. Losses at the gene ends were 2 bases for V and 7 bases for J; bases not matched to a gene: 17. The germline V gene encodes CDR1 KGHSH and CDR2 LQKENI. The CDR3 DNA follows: TGTGCCAGCTCACCATGGGCGGGGGAGCCCCTGGGGGAAGAGCAGTACTTC. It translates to CASSPWAGEPLGEEQYF.

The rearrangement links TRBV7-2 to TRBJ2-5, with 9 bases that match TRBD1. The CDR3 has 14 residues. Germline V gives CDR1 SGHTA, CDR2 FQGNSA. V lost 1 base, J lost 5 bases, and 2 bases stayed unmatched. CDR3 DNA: TGTGCCAGCAGCTTAGAACAGGGGGCGGAGACCCAGTACTTC. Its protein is CASSLEQGAETQYF.

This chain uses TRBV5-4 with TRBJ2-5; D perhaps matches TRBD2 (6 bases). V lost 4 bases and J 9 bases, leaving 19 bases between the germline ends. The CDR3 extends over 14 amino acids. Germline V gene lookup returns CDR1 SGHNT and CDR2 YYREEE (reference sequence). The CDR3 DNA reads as TGTGCCAGCAGCGCGGACGGCCTTGGGGAGGCCCAGTACTTC. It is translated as CASSADGLGEAQYF.

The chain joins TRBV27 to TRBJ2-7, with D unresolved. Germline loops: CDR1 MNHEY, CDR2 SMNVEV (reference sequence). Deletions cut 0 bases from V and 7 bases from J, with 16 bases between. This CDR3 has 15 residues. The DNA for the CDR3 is TGTGCCAGCAGTTTATCCCTCGCGGACCTCCGGGAGCAGTACTTC. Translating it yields CASSLSLADLREQYF.

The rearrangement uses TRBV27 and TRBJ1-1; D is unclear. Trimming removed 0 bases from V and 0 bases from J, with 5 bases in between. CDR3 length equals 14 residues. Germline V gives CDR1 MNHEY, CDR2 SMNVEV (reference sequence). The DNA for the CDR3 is TGTGCCAGCAGTTTATCTCCCCTGAACACTGAAGCTTTCTTT. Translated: CASSLSPLNTEAFF.

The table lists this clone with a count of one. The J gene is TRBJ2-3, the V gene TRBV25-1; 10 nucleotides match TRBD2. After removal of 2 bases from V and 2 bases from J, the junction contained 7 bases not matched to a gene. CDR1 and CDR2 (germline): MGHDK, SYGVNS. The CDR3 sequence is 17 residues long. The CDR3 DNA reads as TGTGCCAGCAGTGAAACACGACTAGCGGGTATCACAGATACGCAGTATTTT. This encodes CASSETRLAGITDTQYF.

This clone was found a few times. In DNA, the CDR3 is TGTGCCAGCAGTTTTGCAGGGGTGAATTCACCCCTCCACTTT. Amino acids: CASSFAGVNSPLHF. The V and J genes are TRBV28 and TRBJ1-6; D is possibly TRBD1 (6 bases). Trimming pared 3 bases from V and 7 bases from J, leaving 10 bases between. The CDR3 is 14 amino acids. Germline lookup yields CDR1 MDHEN and CDR2 SYDVKM.

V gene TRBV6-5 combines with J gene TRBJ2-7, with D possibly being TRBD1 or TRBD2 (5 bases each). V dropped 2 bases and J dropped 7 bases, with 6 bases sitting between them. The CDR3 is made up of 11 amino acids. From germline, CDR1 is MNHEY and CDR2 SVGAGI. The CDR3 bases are TGTGCCAGCAGTTACGGGGGTGAGCAGTACTTC. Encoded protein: CASSYGGEQYF.

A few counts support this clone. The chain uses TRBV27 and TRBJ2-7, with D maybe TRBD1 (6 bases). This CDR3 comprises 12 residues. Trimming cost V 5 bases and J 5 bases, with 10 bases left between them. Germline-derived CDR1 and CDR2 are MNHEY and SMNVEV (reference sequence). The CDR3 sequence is CASSTGIHEQYF. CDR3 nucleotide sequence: TGTGCCAGCAGTACAGGGATTCACGAGCAGTACTTC.

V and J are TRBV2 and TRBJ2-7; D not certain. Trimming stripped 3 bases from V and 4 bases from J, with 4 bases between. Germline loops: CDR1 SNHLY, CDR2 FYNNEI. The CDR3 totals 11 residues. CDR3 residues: CASSDRYEQYF. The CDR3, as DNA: TGTGCCAGCAGTGACCGATACGAGCAGTACTTC.

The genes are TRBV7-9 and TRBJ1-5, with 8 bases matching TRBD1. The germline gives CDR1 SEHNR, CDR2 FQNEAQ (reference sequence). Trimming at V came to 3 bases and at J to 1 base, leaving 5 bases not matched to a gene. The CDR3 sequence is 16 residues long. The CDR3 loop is CASSLGGQGSNQPQHF. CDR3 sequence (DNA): TGTGCCAGCAGCTTGGGCGGACAGGGCAGCAATCAGCCCCAGCATTTT.

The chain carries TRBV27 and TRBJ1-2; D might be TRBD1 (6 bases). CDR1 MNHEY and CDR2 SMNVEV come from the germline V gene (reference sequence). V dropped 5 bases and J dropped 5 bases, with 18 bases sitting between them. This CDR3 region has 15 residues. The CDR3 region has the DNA TGTGCCAGCAGTCCTCGTGGGGGCTCCGGATATGGCTACACCTTC. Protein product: CASSPRGGSGYGYTF.

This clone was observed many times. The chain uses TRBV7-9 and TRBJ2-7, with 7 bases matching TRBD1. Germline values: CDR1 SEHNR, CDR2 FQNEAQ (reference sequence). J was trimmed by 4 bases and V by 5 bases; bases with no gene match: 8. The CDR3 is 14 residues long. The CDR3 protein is CASSPRQGGYEQYF. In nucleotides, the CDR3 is TGTGCCAGCAGCCCCCGACAGGGTGGTTACGAGCAGTACTTC.

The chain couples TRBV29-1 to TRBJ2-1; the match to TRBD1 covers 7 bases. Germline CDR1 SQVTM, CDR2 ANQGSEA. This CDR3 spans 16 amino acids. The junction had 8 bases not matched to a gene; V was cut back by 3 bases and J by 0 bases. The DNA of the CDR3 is TGCAGCGTTGATGGGACAGCCCTGGTCTCCTACAATGAGCAGTTCTTC. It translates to CSVDGTALVSYNEQFF.

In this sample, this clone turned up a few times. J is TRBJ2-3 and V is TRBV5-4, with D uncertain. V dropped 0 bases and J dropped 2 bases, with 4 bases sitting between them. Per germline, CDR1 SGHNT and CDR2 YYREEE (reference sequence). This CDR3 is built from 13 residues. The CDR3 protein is CASSLEATDTQYF. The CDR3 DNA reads TGTGCCAGCAGCTTGGAGGCCACAGATACGCAGTATTTT.

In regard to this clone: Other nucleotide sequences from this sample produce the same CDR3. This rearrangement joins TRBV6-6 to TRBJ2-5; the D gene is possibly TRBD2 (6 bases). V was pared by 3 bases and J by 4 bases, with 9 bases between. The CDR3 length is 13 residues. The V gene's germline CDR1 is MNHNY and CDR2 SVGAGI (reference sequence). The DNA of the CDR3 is TGTGCCAGCAGTTATTTGGGGGGAGAGACCCAGTACTTC. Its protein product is CASSYLGGETQYF.

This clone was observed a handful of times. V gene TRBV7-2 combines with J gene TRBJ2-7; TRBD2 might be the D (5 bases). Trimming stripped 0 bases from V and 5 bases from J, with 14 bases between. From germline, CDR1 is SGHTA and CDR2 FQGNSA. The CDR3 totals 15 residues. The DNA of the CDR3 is TGTGCCAGCAGCTTAGCGGCCCTAGCTTCCCACGAGCAGTACTTC. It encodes CASSLAALASHEQYF.